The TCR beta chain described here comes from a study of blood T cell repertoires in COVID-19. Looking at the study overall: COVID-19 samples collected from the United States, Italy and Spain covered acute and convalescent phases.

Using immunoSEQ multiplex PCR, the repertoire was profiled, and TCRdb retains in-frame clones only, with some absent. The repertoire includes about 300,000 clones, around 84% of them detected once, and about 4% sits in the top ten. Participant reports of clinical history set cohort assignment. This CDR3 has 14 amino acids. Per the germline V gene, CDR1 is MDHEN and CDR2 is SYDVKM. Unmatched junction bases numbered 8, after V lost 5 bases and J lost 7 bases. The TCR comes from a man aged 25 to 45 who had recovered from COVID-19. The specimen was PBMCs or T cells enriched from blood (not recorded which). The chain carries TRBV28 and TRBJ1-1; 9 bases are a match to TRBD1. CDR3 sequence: CASSDTGGRDEAFF. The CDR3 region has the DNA TGTGCCAGCAGTGACACAGGGGGCCGAGATGAAGCTTTCTTT.